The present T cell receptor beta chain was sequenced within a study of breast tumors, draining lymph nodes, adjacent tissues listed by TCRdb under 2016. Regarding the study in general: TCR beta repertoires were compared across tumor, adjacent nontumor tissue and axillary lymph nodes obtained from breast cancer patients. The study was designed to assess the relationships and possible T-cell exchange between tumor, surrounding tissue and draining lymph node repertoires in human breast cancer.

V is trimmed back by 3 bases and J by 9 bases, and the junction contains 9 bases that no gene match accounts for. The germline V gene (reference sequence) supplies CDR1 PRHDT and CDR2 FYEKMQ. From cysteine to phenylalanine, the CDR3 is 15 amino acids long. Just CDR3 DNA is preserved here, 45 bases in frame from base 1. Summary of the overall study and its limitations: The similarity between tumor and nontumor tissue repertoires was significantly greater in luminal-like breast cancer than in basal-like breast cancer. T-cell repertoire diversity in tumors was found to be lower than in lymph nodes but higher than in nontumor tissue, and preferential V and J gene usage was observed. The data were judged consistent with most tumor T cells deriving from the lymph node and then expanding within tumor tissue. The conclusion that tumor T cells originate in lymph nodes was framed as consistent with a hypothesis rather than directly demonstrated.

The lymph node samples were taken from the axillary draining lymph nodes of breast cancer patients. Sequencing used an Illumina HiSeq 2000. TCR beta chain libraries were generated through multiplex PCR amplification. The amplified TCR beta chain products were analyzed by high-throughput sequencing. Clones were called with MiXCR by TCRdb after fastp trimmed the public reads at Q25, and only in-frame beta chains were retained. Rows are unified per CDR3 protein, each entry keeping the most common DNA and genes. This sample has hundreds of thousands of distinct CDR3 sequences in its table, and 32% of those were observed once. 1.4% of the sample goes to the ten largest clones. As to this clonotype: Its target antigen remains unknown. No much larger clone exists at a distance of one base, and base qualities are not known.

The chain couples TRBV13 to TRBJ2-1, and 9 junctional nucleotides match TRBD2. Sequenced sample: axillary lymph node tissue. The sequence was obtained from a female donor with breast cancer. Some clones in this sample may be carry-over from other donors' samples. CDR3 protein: CASSFRGRAGREQFF. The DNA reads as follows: TGTGCCAGCAGCTTTCGCGGGAGGGCCGGGCGTGAGCAGTTCTTC.